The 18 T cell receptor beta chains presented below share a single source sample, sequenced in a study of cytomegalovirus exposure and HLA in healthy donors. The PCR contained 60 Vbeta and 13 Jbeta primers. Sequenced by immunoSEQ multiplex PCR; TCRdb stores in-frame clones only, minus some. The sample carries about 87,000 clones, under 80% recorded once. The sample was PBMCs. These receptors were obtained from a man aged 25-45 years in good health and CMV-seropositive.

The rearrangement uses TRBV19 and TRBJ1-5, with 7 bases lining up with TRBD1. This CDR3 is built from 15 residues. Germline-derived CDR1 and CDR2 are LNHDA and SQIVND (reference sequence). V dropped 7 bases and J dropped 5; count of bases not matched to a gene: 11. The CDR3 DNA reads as TGTGCCAGTAATCTTGAGGGACAGTCATATCAGCCCCAGCATTTT. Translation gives CASNLEGQSYQPQHF.

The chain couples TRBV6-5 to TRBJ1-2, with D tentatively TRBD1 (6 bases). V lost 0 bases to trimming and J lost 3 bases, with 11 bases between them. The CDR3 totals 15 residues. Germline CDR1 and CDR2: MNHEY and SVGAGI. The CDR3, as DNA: TGTGCCAGCAGTTACTCCCCAGGGGATCACTATGGCTACACCTTC. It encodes CASSYSPGDHYGYTF.

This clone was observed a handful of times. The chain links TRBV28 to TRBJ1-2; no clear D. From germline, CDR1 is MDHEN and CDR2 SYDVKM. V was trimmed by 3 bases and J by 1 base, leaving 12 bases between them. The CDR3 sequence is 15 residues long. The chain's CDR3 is CASSLTPTFNYGYTF. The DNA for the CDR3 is TGTGCCAGCAGTTTGACCCCGACATTTAACTATGGCTACACCTTC.

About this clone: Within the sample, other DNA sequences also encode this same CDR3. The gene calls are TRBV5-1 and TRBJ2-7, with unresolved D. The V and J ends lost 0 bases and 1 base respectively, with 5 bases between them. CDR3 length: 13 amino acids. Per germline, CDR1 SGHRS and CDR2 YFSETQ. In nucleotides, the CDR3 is TGCGCCAGCAGCTTGGCCGGGTCCTACGAGCAGTACTTC. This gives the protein CASSLAGSYEQYF.

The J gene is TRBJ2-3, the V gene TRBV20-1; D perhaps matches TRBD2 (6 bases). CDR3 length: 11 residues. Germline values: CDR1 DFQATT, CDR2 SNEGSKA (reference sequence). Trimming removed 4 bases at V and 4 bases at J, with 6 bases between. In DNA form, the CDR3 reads TGCAGTGCTACGGGGGCAGATACGCAGTATTTT. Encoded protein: CSATGADTQYF.

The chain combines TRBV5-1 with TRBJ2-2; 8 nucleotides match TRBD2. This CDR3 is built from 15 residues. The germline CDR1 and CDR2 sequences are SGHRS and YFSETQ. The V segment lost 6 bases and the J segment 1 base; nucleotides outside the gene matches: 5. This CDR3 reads CASILGGVNTGELFF. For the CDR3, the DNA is TGCGCCAGCATCCTCGGGGGGGTGAACACCGGGGAGCTGTTTTTT.

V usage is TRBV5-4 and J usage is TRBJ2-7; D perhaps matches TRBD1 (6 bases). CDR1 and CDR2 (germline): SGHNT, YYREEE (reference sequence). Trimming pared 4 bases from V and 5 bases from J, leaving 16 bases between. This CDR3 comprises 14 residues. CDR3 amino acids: CASSTGISSNEQYF. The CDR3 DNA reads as TGTGCCAGCAGCACAGGGATTTCTTCCAACGAGCAGTACTTC.

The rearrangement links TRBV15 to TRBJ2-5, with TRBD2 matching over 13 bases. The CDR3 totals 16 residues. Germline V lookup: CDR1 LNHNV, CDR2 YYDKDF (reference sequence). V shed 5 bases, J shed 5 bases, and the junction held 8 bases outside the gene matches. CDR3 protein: CATSGELAGGGETQYF. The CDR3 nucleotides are TGTGCCACCAGCGGCGAACTAGCGGGAGGGGGGGAGACCCAGTACTTC.

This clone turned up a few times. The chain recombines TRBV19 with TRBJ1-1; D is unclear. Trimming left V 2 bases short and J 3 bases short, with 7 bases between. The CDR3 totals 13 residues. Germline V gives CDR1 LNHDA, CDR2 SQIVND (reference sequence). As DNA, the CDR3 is TGTGCCAGTAGTATAAACAGCTACACTGAAGCTTTCTTT. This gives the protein CASSINSYTEAFF. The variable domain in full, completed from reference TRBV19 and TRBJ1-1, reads DGGITQSPKYLFRKEGQNVTLSCEQNLNHDAMYWYRQDPGQGLRLIYYSQIVNDFQKGDIAEGYSVSREKKESFPLTVTSAQKNPTAFYLCASSINSYTEAFFGQGTRLTVV.

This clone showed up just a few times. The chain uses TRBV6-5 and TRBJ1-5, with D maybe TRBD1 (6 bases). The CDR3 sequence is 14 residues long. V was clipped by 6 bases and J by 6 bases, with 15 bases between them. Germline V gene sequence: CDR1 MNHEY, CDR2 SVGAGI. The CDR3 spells CASRYLGASQPQHF. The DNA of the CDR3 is TGTGCCAGCAGATATTTGGGGGCTTCTCAGCCCCAGCATTTT.

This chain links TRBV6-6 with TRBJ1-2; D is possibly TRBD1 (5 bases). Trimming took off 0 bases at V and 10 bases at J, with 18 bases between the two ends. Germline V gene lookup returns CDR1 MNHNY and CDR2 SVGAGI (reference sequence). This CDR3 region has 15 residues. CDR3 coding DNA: TGTGCCAGCAGTTACTCCCCTGACAGAGAGACAGCCTACACCTTC. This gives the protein CASSYSPDRETAYTF.

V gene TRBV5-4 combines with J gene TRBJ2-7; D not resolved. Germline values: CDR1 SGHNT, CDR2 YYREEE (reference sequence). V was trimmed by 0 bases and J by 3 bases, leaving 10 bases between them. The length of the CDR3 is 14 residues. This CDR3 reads CASSLGARHYEQYF. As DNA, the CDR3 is TGTGCCAGCAGCTTGGGGGCCAGGCACTACGAGCAGTACTTC.

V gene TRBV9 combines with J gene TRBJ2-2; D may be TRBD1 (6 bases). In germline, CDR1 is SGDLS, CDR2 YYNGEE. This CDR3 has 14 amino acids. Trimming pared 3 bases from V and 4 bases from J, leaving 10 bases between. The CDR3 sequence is CASSGRGGTGELFF. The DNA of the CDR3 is TGTGCCAGCAGCGGACGAGGGGGCACCGGGGAGCTGTTTTTT. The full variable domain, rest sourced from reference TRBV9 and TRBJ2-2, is DSGVTQTPKHLITATGQRVTLRCSPRSGDLSVYWYQQSLDQGLQFLIQYYNGEERAKGNILERFSAQQFPDLHSELNLSSLELGDSALYFCASSGRGGTGELFFGEGSRLTVL.

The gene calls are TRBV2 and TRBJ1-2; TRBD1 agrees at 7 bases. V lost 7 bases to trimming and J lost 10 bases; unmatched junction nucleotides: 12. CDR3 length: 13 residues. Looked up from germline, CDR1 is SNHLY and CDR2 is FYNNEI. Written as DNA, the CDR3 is TGTGCCAGCATGCCGGGACAGTCGCCTCCCTACACCTTC. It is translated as CASMPGQSPPYTF.

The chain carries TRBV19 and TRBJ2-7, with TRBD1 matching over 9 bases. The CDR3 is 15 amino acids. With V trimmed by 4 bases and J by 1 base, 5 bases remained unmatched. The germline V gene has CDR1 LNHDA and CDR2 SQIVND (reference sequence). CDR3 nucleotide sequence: TGTGCCAGTAGTACGGGGACAGGGCCATCCTACGAGCAGTACTTC. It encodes CASSTGTGPSYEQYF.

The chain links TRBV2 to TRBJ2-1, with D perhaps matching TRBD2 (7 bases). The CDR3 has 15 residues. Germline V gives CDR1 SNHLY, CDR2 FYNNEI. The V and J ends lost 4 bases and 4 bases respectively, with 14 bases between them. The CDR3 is CASSGPGGPYNEQFF. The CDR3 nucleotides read TGTGCCAGCAGTGGACCGGGGGGCCCTTACAATGAGCAGTTCTTC.

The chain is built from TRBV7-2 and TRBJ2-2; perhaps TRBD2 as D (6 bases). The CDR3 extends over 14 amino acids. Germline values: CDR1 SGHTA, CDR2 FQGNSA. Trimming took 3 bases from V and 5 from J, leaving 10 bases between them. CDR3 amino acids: CASSLGGETGELFF. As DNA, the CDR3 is TGTGCCAGCAGCTTGGGAGGTGAAACCGGGGAGCTGTTTTTT.

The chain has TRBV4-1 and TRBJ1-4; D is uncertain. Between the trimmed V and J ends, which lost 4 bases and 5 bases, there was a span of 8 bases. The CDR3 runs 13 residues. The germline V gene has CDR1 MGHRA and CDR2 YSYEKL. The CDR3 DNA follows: TGCGCCAGCAGCCGGTGGCAGAATGAAAAACTGTTTTTT. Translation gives CASSRWQNEKLFF.